Listed below are T cell receptor beta chains from one sample, sequenced in a study of response to subunit inactivated influenza vaccine. TCRdb fed the RT-PCR reads into MiXCR, producing one record per CDR3 protein. The profile shows 450,000 to 500,000 distinct CDR3 sequences, approximately 9.9% of them singletons. Sequencing was performed on PBMCs from blood, taken about 40 days after vaccination. These receptor sequences come from a man aged 45-60 years who received an inactivated influenza vaccine. Each CDR3 is given with its conserved first and last residue.

CDR3: CASSSVGDGELFF; length: 13; V: TRBV6-1; J: TRBJ2-2
CDR3: CATSREQGDNTGELFF; length: 16; V: TRBV15; J: TRBJ2-2
CDR3: CATSRDPVNTGELFF; length: 15; V: TRBV15; J: TRBJ2-2
CDR3: CASSLSLRAEALF; length: 13; V: TRBV7-7; J: TRBJ1-1
CDR3: CASSWAGTGRDEQYF; length: 15; V: TRBV5-1; J: TRBJ2-7
CDR3: CASTTTGGSNQPQHF; length: 15; V: TRBV19; J: TRBJ1-5
CDR3: CASSLQGLAGGEQFF; length: 15; V: TRBV7-2; J: TRBJ2-1
CDR3: CASSLEGGFGQETQYF; length: 16; V: TRBV5-1; J: TRBJ2-5
CDR3: CASSSTGGSGNTIYF; length: 15; V: TRBV7-2; J: TRBJ1-3
CDR3: CASRPTSGQYNEQFF; length: 15; V: TRBV12-3/TRBV12-4; J: TRBJ2-1
CDR3: CASSQDDRGPGEQYF; length: 15; V: TRBV4-1; J: TRBJ2-7
CDR3: CATSDWVSEDTDTQYF; length: 16; V: TRBV24-1; J: TRBJ2-3
CDR3: CASSLGAGEPYNEQFF; length: 16; V: TRBV7-9; J: TRBJ2-1
CDR3: CASSLASGASTDTQYF; length: 16; V: TRBV28; J: TRBJ2-3
CDR3: CASSQDRDTYEQYF; length: 14; V: TRBV4-2; J: TRBJ2-7
CDR3: CAISEGQRNQPQHF; length: 14; V: TRBV10-3; J: TRBJ1-5
CDR3: CCARARGDIRRDNEQFF; length: 17; V: TRBV20-1; J: TRBJ2-1
CDR3: CASSRGAGDSYNEQFF; length: 16; V: TRBV4-3; J: TRBJ2-1
CDR3: CASRTAARGDGYTF; length: 14; V: TRBV6-1; J: TRBJ1-2
CDR3: CASTIQGAGQPQHF; length: 14; V: TRBV12-3/TRBV12-4; J: TRBJ1-5
CDR3: CASSFGTSGETDTQYF; length: 16; V: TRBV28; J: TRBJ2-3
CDR3: CASSLWTGDEKLFF; length: 14; V: TRBV27; J: TRBJ1-4
CDR3: CASSLGPASGSTDTQYF; length: 17; V: TRBV5-1; J: TRBJ2-3
CDR3: CSAGAGLSYNEQFF; length: 14; V: TRBV20-1; J: TRBJ2-1
CDR3: CASSLKGSSYEQYF; length: 14; V: TRBV5-1; J: TRBJ2-7
CDR3: CASSLSSDSYEQYF; length: 14; V: TRBV27; J: TRBJ2-7
CDR3: CSASAGGLNSPLHF; length: 14; V: TRBV20-1; J: TRBJ1-6
CDR3: CASSYRPYEQYF; length: 12; V: TRBV6-2/TRBV6-3; J: TRBJ2-7
CDR3: CASSQDVAGALAKNIQYF; length: 18; V: TRBV4-2; J: TRBJ2-4
CDR3: CASSQGTGATNYGYTF; length: 16; V: TRBV4-3; J: TRBJ1-2
CDR3: CASRDPGRNEQFF; length: 13; V: TRBV2; J: TRBJ2-1
CDR3: CATRQNTEAFF; length: 11; V: TRBV24-1; J: TRBJ1-1
CDR3: CAISESSGLGEQYF; length: 14; V: TRBV10-3; J: TRBJ2-7
CDR3: CAISERGQGETQYF; length: 14; V: TRBV10-3; J: TRBJ2-5
CDR3: CASSQLTGRKQFF; length: 13; V: TRBV7-3; J: TRBJ2-1
CDR3: CASSLNPEQGRNEKLFF; length: 17; V: TRBV6-1; J: TRBJ1-4
CDR3: CASGGAYGGTDTQYF; length: 15; V: TRBV5-6; J: TRBJ2-3
CDR3: CSAPLNTEAFF; length: 11; V: TRBV20-1; J: TRBJ1-1
CDR3: CASSHSNRNQETQYF; length: 15; V: TRBV3-1; J: TRBJ2-5
CDR3: CASSLGGTYARTQYF; length: 15; V: TRBV5-4; J: TRBJ2-5
CDR3: CASLSLRPQAGIRELFF; length: 17; V: TRBV12-3/TRBV12-4; J: TRBJ2-2
CDR3: CASTQRAPGELFF; length: 13; V: TRBV2; J: TRBJ2-2
CDR3: CASSLAQGQATEAFF; length: 15; V: TRBV5-1; J: TRBJ1-1
CDR3: CASSGEQGSTGELFF; length: 15; V: TRBV5-1; J: TRBJ2-2
CDR3: CASSVGQGTGNTIYF; length: 15; V: TRBV9; J: TRBJ1-3
CDR3: CSALSLAGLYTEQFF; length: 15; V: TRBV20-1; J: TRBJ2-1
CDR3: CASSLFESDTQYF; length: 13; V: TRBV12-3/TRBV12-4; J: TRBJ2-3
CDR3: CASSVALAGGALYF; length: 14; V: TRBV9; J: TRBJ2-3
CDR3: CASSPPAQSETQYF; length: 14; V: TRBV18; J: TRBJ2-5
CDR3: CASSLQTIGGPLHF; length: 14; V: TRBV2; J: TRBJ1-6
CDR3: CASSLGAGPQETQYF; length: 15; V: TRBV5-1; J: TRBJ2-5
CDR3: CASSQGRPGELFF; length: 13; V: TRBV4-1; J: TRBJ2-2
CDR3: CSAFSRTEAFF; length: 11; V: TRBV20-1; J: TRBJ1-1